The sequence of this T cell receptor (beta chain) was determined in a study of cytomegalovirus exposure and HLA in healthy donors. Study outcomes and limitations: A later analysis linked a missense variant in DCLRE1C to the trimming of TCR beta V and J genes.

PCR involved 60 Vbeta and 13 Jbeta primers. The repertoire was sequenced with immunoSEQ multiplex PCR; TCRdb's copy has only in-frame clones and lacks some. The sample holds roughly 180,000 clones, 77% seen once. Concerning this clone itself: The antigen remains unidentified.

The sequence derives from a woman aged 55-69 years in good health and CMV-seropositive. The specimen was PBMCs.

The CDR3 sequence is CASSLLPPGLAANTGELFF. The CDR3 bases are TGTGCCAGCAGTTTATTGCCTCCGGGACTAGCGGCGAACACCGGGGAGCTGTTTTTT. This chain links TRBV27 with TRBJ2-2, with 11 positions matching TRBD2. The CDR3 covers 19 residues. Per germline, CDR1 MNHEY and CDR2 SMNVEV (reference sequence). Trimming removed 1 base from V and 0 bases from J; junction bases left unmatched: 7.